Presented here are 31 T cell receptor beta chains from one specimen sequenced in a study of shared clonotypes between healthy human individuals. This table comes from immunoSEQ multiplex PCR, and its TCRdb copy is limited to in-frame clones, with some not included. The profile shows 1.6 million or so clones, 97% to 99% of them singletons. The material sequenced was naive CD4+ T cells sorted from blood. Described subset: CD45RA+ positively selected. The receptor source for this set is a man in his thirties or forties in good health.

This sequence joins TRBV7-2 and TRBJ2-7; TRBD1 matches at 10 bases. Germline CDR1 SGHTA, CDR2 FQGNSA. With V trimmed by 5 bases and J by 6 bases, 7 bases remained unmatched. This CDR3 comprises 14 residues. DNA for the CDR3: TGTGCCAGCAGCGACGACAGGGGGCTATTCGAGCAGTACTTC. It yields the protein CASSDDRGLFEQYF.

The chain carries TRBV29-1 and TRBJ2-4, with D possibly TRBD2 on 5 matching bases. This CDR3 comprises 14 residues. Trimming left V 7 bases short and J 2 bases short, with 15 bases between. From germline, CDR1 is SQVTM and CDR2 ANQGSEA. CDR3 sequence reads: CSAVSGNSKNIQYF. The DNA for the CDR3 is TGCAGCGCCGTTTCGGGGAACTCCAAAAACATTCAGTACTTC.

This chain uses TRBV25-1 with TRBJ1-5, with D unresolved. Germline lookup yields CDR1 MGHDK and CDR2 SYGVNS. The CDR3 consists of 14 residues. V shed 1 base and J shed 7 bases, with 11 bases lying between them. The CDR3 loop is CASSEWEVGQPQHF. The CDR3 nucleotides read TGTGCCAGCAGTGAATGGGAGGTAGGACAGCCCCAGCATTTT. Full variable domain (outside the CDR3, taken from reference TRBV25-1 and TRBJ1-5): EADIYQTPRYLVIGTGKKITLECSQTMGHDKMYWYQQDPGMELHLIHYSYGVNSTEKGDLSSESTVSRIRTEHFPLTLESARPSHTSQYLCASSEWEVGQPQHFGDGTRLSIL.

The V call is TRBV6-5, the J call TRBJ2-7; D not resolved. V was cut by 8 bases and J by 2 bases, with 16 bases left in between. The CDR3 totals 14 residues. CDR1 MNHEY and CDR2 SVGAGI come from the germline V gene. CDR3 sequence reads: CASGRSPTTYEQYF. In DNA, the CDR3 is TGTGCCAGCGGAAGAAGCCCCACAACCTACGAGCAGTACTTC.

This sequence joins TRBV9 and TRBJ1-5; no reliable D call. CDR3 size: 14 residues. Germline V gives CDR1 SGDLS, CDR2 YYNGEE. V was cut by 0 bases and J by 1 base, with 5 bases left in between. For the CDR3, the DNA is TGTGCCAGCAGCGTAGACTGGAGCAATCAGCCCCAGCATTTT. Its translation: CASSVDWSNQPQHF.

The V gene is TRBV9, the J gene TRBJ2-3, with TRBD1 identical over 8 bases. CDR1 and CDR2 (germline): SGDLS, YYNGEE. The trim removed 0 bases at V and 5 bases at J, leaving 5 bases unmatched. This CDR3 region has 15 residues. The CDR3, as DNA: TGTGCCAGCAGCGTAGGGCAGGGGGCCGGAGATACGCAGTATTTT. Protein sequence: CASSVGQGAGDTQYF.

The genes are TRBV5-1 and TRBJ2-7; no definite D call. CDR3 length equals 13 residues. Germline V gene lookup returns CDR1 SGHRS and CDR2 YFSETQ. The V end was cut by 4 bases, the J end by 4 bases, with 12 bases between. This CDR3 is CASSQQVLYEQYF. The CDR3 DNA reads TGCGCCAGCAGCCAGCAGGTTCTGTACGAGCAGTACTTC.

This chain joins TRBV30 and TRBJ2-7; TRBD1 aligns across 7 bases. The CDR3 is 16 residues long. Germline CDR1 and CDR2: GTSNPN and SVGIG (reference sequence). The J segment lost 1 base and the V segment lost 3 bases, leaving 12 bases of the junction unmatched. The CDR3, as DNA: TGTGCCTGGAGCCACAGATTCGAGGGACAGTCCTACGAGCAGTACTTC. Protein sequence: CAWSHRFEGQSYEQYF.

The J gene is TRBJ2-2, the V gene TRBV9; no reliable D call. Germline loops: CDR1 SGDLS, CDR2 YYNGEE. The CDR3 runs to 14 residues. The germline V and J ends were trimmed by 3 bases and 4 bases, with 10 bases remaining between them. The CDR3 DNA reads TGTGCCAGCAGCGCTCTCAGCGTCACCGGGGAGCTGTTTTTT. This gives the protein CASSALSVTGELFF.

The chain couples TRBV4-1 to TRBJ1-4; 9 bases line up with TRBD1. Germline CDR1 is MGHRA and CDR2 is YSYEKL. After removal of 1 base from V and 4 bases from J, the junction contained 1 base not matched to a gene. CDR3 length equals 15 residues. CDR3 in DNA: TGCGCCAGCAGCCAAGGGGACAGGGATAATGAAAAACTGTTTTTT. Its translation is CASSQGDRDNEKLFF.

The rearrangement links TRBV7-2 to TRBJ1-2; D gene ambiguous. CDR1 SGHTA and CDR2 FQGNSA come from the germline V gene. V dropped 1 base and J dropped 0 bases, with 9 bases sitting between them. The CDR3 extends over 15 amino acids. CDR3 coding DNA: TGTGCCAGCAGCTTAGAGGGCGAGTCTAACTATGGCTACACCTTC. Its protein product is CASSLEGESNYGYTF.

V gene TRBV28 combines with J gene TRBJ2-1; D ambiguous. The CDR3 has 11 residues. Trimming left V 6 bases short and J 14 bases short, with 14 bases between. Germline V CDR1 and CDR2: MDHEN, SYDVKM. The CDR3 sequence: CASSSEIIKFF. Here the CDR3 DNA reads TGTGCCAGCAGCTCAGAGATAATCAAGTTCTTC. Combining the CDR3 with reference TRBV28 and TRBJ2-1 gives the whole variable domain DVKVTQSSRYLVKRTGEKVFLECVQDMDHENMFWYRQDPGLGLRLIYFSYDVKMKEKGDIPEGYSVSREKKERFSLILESASTNQTSMYLCASSSEIIKFFGPGTRLTVL.

CDR3 region: CASSLARFYYVGNEQFF. CDR3 coding DNA: TGTGCCAGCAGCTTGGCCCGTTTCTACTACGTCGGCAATGAGCAGTTCTTC. This sequence joins TRBV5-4 and TRBJ2-1, with unresolved D. This CDR3 has 17 amino acids. Germline CDR1 and CDR2: SGHNT and YYREEE (reference sequence). The V end was cut by 0 bases, the J end by 6 bases, with 19 bases between.

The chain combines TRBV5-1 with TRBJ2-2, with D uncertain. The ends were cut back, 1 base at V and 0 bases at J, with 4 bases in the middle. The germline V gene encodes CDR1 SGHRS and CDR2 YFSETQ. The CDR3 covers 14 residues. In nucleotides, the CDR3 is TGCGCCAGCAGCTTGTACACGAACACCGGGGAGCTGTTTTTT. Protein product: CASSLYTNTGELFF.

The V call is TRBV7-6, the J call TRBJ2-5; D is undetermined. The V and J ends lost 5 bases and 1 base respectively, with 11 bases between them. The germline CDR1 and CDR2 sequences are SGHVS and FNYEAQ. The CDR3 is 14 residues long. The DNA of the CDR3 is TGTGCCAGCAGCGTTGACCCGGCCCAAGAGACCCAGTACTTC. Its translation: CASSVDPAQETQYF. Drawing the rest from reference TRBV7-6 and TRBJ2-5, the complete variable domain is GAGVSQSPRYKVTKRGQDVALRCDPISGHVSLYWYRQALGQGPEFLTYFNYEAQQDKSGLPNDRFSAERPEGSISTLTIQRTEQRDSAMYRCASSVDPAQETQYFGPGTRLLVL.

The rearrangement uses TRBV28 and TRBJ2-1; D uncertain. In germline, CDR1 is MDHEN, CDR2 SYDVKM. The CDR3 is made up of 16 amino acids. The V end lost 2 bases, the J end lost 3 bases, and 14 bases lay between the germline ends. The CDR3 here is CASSLLTQNYYNEQFF. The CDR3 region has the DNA TGTGCCAGCAGTTTACTAACACAGAACTACTACAATGAGCAGTTCTTC.

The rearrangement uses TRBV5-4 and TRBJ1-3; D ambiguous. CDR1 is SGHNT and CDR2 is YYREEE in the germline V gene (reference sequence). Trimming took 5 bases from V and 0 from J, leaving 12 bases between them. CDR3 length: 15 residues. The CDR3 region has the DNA TGTGCCAGCAGGAGAGGTCTCGACTCTGGAAACACCATATATTTT. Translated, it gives CASRRGLDSGNTIYF.

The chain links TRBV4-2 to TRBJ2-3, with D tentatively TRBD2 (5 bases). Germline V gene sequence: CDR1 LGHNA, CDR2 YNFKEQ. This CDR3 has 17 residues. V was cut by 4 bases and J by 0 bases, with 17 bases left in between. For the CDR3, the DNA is TGTGCCAGCAGCCCCCAAAGCGAGCGGCCGAGCACAGATACGCAGTATTTT. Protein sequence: CASSPQSERPSTDTQYF.

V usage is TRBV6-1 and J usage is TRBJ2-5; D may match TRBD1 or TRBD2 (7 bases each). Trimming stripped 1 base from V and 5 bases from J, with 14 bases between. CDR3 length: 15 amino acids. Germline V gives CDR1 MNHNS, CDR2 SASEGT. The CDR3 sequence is CASSEGRGRGETQYF. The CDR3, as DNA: TGTGCCAGCAGTGAAGGGAGGGGGCGGGGGGAGACCCAGTACTTC.

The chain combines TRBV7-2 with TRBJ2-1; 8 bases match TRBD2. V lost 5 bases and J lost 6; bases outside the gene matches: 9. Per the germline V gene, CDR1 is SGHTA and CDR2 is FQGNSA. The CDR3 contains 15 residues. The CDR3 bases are TGTGCCAGCAGCATTAAGCGGGAGTCTCGCAATGAGCAGTTCTTC. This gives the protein CASSIKRESRNEQFF.

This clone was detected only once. CDR3 in amino acids: CASSQGVGRNQPQHF. For the CDR3, the DNA is TGTGCCAGCAGCCAAGGGGTAGGTCGCAATCAGCCCCAGCATTTT. The V and J genes are TRBV4-2 and TRBJ1-5; D is ambiguous. The germline gives CDR1 LGHNA, CDR2 YNFKEQ. V lost 1 base and J lost 2, with 9 bases in between. The CDR3 runs 15 residues.

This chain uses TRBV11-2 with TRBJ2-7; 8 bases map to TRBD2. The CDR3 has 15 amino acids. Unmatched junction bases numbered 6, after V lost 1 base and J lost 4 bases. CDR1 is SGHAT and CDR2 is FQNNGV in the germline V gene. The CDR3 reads CASSLGGGLEYEQYF. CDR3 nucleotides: TGTGCCAGCAGCTTAGGGGGGGGACTAGAGTACGAGCAGTACTTC.

The CDR3 DNA is TGTGCCAGCTCACCTACCTTCGCCGGACTAGCGGTTAGCACAGATACGCAGTATTTT. Its translation is CASSPTFAGLAVSTDTQYF. The rearrangement uses TRBV18 and TRBJ2-3; 10 bases fit TRBD2. Trimming cost V 3 bases and J 0 bases; bases outside gene matches: 12. The CDR3 sequence is 19 residues long. From germline, CDR1 is KGHSH and CDR2 LQKENI.

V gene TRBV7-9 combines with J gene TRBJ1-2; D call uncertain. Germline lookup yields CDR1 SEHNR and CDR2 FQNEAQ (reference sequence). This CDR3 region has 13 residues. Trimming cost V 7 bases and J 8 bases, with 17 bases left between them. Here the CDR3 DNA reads TGTGCCAGCACCGCGATGCTCATTGGGGGCTACACCTTC. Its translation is CASTAMLIGGYTF. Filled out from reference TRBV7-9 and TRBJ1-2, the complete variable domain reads DTGVSQNPRHKITKRGQNVTFRCDPISEHNRLYWYRQTLGQGPEFLTYFQNEAQLEKSRLLSDRFSAERPKGSFSTLEIQRTEQGDSAMYLCASTAMLIGGYTFGSGTRLTVV.

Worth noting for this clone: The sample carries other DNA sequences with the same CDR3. The chain's CDR3 is CASSSPRDSGANVLTF. As DNA, the CDR3 is TGTGCCAGCAGTTCCCCACGGGACTCTGGGGCCAACGTCCTGACTTTC. The rearrangement links TRBV6-5 to TRBJ2-6, with D tentatively TRBD2 (5 bases). Germline V gene data show CDR1 as MNHEY and CDR2 as SVGAGI. This CDR3 is built from 16 residues. V was pared by 4 bases and J by 0 bases, with 10 bases between.

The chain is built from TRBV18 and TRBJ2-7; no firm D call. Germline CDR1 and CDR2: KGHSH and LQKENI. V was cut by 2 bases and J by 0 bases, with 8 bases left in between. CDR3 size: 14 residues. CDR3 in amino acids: CASSPESGSYEQYF. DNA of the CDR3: TGTGCCAGCTCACCAGAGTCCGGCTCCTACGAGCAGTACTTC.

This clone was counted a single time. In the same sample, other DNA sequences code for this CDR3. The CDR3 DNA is TGTGCCAGCAGTTTCCTAGGTGAGACCCAGTACTTC. Translated: CASSFLGETQYF. The J gene is TRBJ2-5, the V gene TRBV28; D is uncertain. This CDR3 is built from 12 residues. The V end was cut by 3 bases, the J end by 5 bases, with 7 bases between. Germline V lookup: CDR1 MDHEN, CDR2 SYDVKM.

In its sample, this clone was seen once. The CDR3 DNA sequence: TGTGCCAGCTCACCACCGGCCAGGGGGGCAGAGACCCAGTACTTC. Translated: CASSPPARGAETQYF. V is TRBV18 and J is TRBJ2-5; D perhaps matches TRBD1 (7 bases). Trimming stripped 0 bases from V and 4 bases from J, with 12 bases between. The CDR3 runs 15 residues. The germline V gene encodes CDR1 KGHSH and CDR2 LQKENI.

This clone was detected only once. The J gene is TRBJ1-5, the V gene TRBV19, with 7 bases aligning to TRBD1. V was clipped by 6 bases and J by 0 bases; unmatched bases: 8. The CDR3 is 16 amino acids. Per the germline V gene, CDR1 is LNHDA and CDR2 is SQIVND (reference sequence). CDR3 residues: CASRADRTYSNQPQHF. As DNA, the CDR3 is TGTGCCAGTAGGGCGGACAGGACCTATAGCAATCAGCCCCAGCATTTT.

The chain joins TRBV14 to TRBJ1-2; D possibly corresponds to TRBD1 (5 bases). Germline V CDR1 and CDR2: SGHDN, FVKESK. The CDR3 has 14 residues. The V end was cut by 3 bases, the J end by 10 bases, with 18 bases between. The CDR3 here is CASSQTGTQGPYTF. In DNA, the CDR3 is TGTGCCAGCAGCCAGACCGGGACTCAGGGACCCTACACCTTC.

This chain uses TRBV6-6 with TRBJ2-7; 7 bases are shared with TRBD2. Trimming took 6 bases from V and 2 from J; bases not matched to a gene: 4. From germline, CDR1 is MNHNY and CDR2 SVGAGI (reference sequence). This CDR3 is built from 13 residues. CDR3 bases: TGTGCCAGCAGAGCGGGATCCACCTACGAGCAGTACTTC. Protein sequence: CASRAGSTYEQYF.